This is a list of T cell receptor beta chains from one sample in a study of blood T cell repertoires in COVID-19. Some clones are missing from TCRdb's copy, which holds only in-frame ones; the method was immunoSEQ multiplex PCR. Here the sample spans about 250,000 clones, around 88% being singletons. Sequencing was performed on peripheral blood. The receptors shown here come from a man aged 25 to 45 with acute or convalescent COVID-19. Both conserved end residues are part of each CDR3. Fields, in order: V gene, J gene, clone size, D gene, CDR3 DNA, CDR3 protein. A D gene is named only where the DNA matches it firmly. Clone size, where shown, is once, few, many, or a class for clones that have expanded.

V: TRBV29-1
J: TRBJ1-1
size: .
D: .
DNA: TGCAGCGTTGTAACAGCGAACACTGAAGCTTTCTTT
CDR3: CSVVTANTEAFF

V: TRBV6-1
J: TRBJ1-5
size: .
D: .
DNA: TGTGCCAGCAGTGAAGTAAGGGGGAGCTATCAGCCCCAGCATTTT
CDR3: CASSEVRGSYQPQHF

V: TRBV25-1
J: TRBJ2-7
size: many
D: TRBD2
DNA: TGTGCCAGCAGTTGGGGACTAAACGAGCAGTACTTC
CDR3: CASSWGLNEQYF

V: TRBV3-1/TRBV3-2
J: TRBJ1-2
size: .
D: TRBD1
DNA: TGTGCCAGCAGCCAATTTACAGGGGTCTATACGATCTACACCTTC
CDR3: CASSQFTGVYTIYTF

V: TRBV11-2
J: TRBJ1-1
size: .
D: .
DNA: TGTGCCAGCAGCTTAGGGACACTGAACACTGAAGCTTTCTTT
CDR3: CASSLGTLNTEAFF

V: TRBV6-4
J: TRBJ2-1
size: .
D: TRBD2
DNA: TGTGCCAGCAGTGCGGGAGGGCCTCACAATGAGCAGTTCTTC
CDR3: CASSAGGPHNEQFF

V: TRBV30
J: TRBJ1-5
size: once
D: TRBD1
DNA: TGTGCCTGGAGCCCACAGGGGAATCAGCCCCAGCATTTT
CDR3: CAWSPQGNQPQHF

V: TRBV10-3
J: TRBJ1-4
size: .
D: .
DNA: TGTGCCATCAGCGGGGGGGAAAAACTGTTTTTT
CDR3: CAISGGEKLFF

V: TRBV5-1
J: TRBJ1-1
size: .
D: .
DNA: TGCGCCAGCAGCTGGGGAGGGTGGAACACTGAAGCTTTCTTT
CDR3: CASSWGGWNTEAFF

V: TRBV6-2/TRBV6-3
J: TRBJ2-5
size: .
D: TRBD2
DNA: TGTGCCAGCAGCCGTGGGACTAGCGGTGTCCAAGAGACCCAGTACTTC
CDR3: CASSRGTSGVQETQYF

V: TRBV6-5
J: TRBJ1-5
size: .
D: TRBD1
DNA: TGTGCCAGCAGTCGTGACAGGGTCAATCAGCCCCAGCATTTT
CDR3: CASSRDRVNQPQHF

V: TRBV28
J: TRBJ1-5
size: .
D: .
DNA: TGTGCCAGCAGTCTCTACCGGTCGACAGAACCCCAGCATTTT
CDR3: CASSLYRSTEPQHF

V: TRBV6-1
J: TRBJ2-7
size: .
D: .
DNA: TGTGCCAGCAGTGAACAGGGATCCTACGAGCAGTACTTC
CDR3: CASSEQGSYEQYF

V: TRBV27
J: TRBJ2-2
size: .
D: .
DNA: TGTGCCAGCCACAGGGTTGGATCCGGGGAGCTGTTTTTT
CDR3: CASHRVGSGELFF

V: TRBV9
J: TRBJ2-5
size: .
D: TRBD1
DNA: TGTGCCAGCAGCCCGGGGACAGGGGGCCAAGAGACCCAGTACTTC
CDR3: CASSPGTGGQETQYF

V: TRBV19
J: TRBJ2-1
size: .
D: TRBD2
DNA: TGTGCCATTTCCCTAGCGGGGGGTCCCTACAATGAGCAGTTCTTC
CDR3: CAISLAGGPYNEQFF

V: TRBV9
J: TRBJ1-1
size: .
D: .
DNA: TGTGCCAGCAGCGTAGTATCAGGTGGGACTGAAGCTTTCTTT
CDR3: CASSVVSGGTEAFF

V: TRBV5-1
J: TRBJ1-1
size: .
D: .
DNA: TGCGCCAGCAGCTCGGAGGTGTACGGGAGGGGCGAAGCTTTCTTT
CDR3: CASSSEVYGRGEAFF

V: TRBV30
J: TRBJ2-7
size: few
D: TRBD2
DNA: TGTGCCCGGGCTTTGGCGGGGGGAGAGCAGTACTTC
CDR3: CARALAGGEQYF

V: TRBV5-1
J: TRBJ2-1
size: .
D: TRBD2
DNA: TGCGCCAGCAGCTTGGCCCAAGGACTAGCGGGGGGAAAGGAGCAGTTCTTC
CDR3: CASSLAQGLAGGKEQFF

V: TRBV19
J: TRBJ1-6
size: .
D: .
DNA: TGTGCCAGCTCTGACAGGAATAATTCACCCCTCCACTTT
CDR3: CASSDRNNSPLHF

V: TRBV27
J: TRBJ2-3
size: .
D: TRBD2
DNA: TGTGCCAGCAGTTTAGCCAGGGTAGCGGGGGGGCGGACGCAGTATTTT
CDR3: CASSLARVAGGRTQYF

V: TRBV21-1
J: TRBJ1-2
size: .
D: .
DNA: TGTGCCAGCAGCACTCGGGAAATCTATGGCTACACCTTC
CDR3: CASSTREIYGYTF

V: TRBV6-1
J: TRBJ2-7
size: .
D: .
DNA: TGTGCCAGCAGTGAATCCCCGGGCGAGCAGTACTTC
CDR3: CASSESPGEQYF

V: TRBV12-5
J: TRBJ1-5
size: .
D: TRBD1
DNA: TGTGCTAGTGGTGAGGGACAGGGTGGGAAAAGCAATCAGCCCCAGCATTTT
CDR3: CASGEGQGGKSNQPQHF

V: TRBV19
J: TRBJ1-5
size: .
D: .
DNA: TGTGCCAGTAGAGACAGTAGCAATCAGCCCCAGCATTTT
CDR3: CASRDSSNQPQHF

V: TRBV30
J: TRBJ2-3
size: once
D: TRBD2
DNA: TGTGCCTGGACACCGGGGGGGGTCACAGATACGCAGTATTTT
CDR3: CAWTPGGVTDTQYF

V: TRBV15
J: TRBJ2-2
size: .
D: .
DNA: TGTGCCACCAGCAGAGATCCAACTTACCGGAACACCGGGGAGCTGTTTTTT
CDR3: CATSRDPTYRNTGELFF

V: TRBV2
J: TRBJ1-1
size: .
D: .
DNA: TGTGCCAGCAGTTCCAGGGTGGAGTCGAAAGCTTTCTTT
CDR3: CASSSRVESKAFF

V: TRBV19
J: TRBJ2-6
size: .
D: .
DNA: TGTGCCAGTAGGTTCAACTCTGGGGCCAACGTCCTGACTTTC
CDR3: CASRFNSGANVLTF

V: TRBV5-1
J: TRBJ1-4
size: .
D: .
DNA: TGCGCCAGCAGCTTGAACTTTCGTACAGTAAGAAATGAAAAACTGTTTTTT
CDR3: CASSLNFRTVRNEKLFF

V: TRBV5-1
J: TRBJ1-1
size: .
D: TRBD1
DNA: TGCGCCAGCAGCCCAACGGACAGGGGGAGCACTGAAGCTTTCTTT
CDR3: CASSPTDRGSTEAFF

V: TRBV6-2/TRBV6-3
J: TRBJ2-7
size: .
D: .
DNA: TGTGCCAGCAGTTTGGAGGGTACCTACGAGCAGTACTTC
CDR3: CASSLEGTYEQYF

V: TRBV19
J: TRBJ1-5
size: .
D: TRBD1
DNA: TGTGCCAGTAGTATAGAAAGGACAGGGCGGCAGCCCCAGCATTTT
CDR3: CASSIERTGRQPQHF

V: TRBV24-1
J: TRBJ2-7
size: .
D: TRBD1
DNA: TGTGCCACGGGGACAGGGGGCGCAGTGCAGTACTTC
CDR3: CATGTGGAVQYF

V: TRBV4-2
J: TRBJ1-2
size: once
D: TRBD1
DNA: TGTGCCAGCAGCCAAGACCCGGTCCGGACAGGGTACTATGGCTACACCTTC
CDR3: CASSQDPVRTGYYGYTF

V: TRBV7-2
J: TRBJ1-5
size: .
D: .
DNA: TGTGCCAGCAGCTTAGCGGGGGGGAAGGGGTTAAGTAGCAATCAGCCCCAGCATTTT
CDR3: CASSLAGGKGLSSNQPQHF

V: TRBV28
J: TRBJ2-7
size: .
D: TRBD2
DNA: TGTGCCAGCAGTTTCCCGTCGAGCGGGGGGGCGAGCGAGCAGTACTTC
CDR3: CASSFPSSGGASEQYF

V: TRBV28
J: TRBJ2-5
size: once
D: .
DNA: TGTGCCAGCAGCCCCCCCCGTAGCAGGGCGGAGACCCAGTACTTC
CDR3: CASSPPRSRAETQYF

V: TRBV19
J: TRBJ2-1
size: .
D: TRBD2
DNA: TGTGCCAGTAGTATTGGACTAGCGGGAGGGAATGAGCAGTTCTTC
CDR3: CASSIGLAGGNEQFF

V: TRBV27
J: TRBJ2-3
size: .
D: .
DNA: TGTGCCAGCAGTTTTGGGGCTAGCACAGATACGCAGTATTTT
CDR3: CASSFGASTDTQYF

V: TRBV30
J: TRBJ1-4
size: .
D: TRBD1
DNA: TGTGCCTGGAGTGTACAGGGGGACGAAAAACTGTTTTTT
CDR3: CAWSVQGDEKLFF

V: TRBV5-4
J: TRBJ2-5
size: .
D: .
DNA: TGTGCCAGCAGCTTTTCCGGGAGTGGTGAGACCCAGTACTTC
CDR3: CASSFSGSGETQYF

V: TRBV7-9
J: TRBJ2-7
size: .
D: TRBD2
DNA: TGTGCCAGCAGTAGCGGGGCGAACTCCTACGAGCAGTACTTC
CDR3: CASSSGANSYEQYF

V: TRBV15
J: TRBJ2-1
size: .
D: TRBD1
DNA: TGTGCCACCTTAGATCGGGACAGGGACAATGAGCAGTTCTTC
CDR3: CATLDRDRDNEQFF

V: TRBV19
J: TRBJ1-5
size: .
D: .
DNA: TGTGCCAGTAGTCCCCAGGGGATTAGCAATCAGCCCCAGCATTTT
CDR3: CASSPQGISNQPQHF

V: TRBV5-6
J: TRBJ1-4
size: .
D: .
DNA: TGTGCCAGCAGCTCTTTGACAGCGTCAACTAATGAAAAACTGTTTTTT
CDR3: CASSSLTASTNEKLFF

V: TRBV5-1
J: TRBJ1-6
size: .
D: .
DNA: TGCGCCAGCAGCTTGGGGGCAAGGCAGTCGTCACCCCTCCACTTT
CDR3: CASSLGARQSSPLHF

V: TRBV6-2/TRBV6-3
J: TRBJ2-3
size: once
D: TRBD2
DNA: TGTGCCAGCAGTTACCCTCTTACGGGACTAGCGGGGAACACAGATACGCAGTATTTT
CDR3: CASSYPLTGLAGNTDTQYF

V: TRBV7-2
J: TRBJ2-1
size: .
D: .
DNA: TGTGCCAACCCAAGCCCCGCTAGCTCCTACAATGAGCAGTTCTTC
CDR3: CANPSPASSYNEQFF

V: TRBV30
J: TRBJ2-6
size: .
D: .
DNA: TGTGCCTGGAGTCCAGGGGCCGGGGCCAACGTCCTGACTTTC
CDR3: CAWSPGAGANVLTF

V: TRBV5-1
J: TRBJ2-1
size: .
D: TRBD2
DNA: TGCGCCAGCAGCCCCGGGACTAGCGGGAGGGCCTGGTTCTTC
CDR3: CASSPGTSGRAWFF

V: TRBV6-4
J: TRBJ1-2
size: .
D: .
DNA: TGTGCCAGCAGCTCTATAAACTATGGCTACACCTTC
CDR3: CASSSINYGYTF